This entry describes one T cell receptor delta chain. Its antigen is not known. The sample belongs to a study of Vδ1+ human thymocytes. Study-level points and caveats: Bulk data may be misread because of unexpected Vdelta2 sequences. Approximately 20% of thymic delta-chain sequences were Vdelta2, with few Vdelta3, unlike blood Vdelta1+ controls. Thymic TRG and TRD repertoires appeared highly polyclonal.

RNA was extracted from the cells and then reverse transcribed. Multiplex PCR used pooled V-gene forward primers and a constant-region reverse primer to amplify CDR3s. TCRdb re-analyzed the multiplex PCR reads via CATT. The sample lists about 75,000 delta-chain clones, roughly a third occurring once. The germline V gene encodes CDR1 TSWWSYY and CDR2 QGS. This CDR3 comprises 19 residues. V lost 5 bases to trimming and J lost 1 base; unmatched junction nucleotides: 19. Thymocytes were sorted as CD3+ TCRVdelta1+ TCRVdelta2- after alphabeta T cell depletion. Purity of the sorted Vdelta1+ thymocytes ranged from about 98% to 99.6%.

The genes are TRDV1 and TRDJ1; 7 bases match TRDD2. The receptor's source is a boy under two years old who had congenital heart surgery. The source material was Vdelta1+ gamma-delta thymocytes from the thymus. The subset: FACS-sorted CD3+ TCRalphabeta- TCRVdelta1+ TCRVdelta2- thymocytes. CDR3 DNA: TGTGCTCTTGGGTTATCTCTTCCTAGCCCCGCTCGGGGCACCGATAAACTCATCTTT. This codes for CALGLSLPSPARGTDKLIF.